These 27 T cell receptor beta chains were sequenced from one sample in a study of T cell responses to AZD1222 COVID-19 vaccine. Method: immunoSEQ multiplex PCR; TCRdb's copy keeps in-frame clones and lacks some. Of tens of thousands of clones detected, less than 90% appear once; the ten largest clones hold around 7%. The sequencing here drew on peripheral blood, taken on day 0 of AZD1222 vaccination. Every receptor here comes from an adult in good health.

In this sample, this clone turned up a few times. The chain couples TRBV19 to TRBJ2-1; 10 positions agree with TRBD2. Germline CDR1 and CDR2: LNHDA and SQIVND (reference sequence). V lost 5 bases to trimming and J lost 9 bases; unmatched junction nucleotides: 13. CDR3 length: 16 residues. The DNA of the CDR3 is TGTGCCAGTAGTTCAGCTAGCGGGGGCATTAGGGGTGAGCAGTTCTTC. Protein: CASSSASGGIRGEQFF. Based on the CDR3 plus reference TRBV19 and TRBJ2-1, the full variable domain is DGGITQSPKYLFRKEGQNVTLSCEQNLNHDAMYWYRQDPGQGLRLIYYSQIVNDFQKGDIAEGYSVSREKKESFPLTVTSAQKNPTAFYLCASSSASGGIRGEQFFGPGTRLTVL.

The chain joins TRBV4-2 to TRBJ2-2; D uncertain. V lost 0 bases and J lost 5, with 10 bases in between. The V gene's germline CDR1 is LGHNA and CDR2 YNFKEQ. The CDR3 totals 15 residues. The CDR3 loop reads CASSQDPPPTGELFF. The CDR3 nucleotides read TGTGCCAGCAGCCAAGATCCCCCACCAACCGGGGAGCTGTTTTTT.

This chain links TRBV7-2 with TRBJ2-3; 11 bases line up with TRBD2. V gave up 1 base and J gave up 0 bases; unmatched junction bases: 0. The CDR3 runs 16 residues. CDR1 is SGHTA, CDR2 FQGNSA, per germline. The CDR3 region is CASSLGLAGSTDTQYF. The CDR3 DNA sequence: TGTGCCAGCAGCTTAGGACTAGCGGGGAGCACAGATACGCAGTATTTT.

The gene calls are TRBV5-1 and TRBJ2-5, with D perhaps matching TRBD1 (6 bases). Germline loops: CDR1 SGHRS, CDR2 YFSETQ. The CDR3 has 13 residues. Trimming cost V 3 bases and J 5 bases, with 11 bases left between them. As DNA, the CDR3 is TGCGCCAGCAGCTCACAGAGGGGGGAGACCCAGTACTTC. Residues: CASSSQRGETQYF.

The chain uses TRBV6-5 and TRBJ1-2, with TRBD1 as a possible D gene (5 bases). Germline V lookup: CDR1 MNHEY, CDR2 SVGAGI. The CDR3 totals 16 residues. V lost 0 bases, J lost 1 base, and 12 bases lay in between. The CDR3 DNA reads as TGTGCCAGCAGTTACTCTCTATCAGGGATTAACTATGGCTACACCTTC. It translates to CASSYSLSGINYGYTF.

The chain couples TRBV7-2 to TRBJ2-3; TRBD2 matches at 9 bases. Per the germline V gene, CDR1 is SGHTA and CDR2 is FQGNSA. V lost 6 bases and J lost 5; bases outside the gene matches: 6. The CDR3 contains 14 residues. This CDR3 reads CASSSLAGRDTQYF. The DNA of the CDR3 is TGTGCCAGCAGTTCGCTAGCGGGAAGAGATACGCAGTATTTT.

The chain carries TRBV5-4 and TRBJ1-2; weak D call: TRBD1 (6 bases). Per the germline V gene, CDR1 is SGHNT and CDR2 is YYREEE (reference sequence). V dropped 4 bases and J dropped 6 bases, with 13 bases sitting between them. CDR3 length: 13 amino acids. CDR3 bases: TGTGCCAGCAGCCCTGGGGGGGCGAATGGCTACACCTTC. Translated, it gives CASSPGGANGYTF.

The CDR3 loop is CASSQEMATPHSPLHF. In nucleotides, the CDR3 is TGCGCCAGCAGCCAAGAAATGGCGACACCCCATTCACCCCTCCACTTT. V gene TRBV4-3 combines with J gene TRBJ1-6, with unresolved D. Trimming removed 0 bases from V and 8 bases from J, with 14 bases in between. Per the germline V gene, CDR1 is LGHNA and CDR2 is YSLEER. The CDR3 sequence is 16 residues long.

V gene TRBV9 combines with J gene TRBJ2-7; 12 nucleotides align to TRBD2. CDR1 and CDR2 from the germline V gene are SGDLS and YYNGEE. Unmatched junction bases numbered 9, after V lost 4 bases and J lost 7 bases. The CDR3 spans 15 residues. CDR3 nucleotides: TGTGCCAGCAGCCCCTCTAGCGGGGGGGCGAAAGAGCAGTACTTC. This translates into CASSPSSGGAKEQYF.

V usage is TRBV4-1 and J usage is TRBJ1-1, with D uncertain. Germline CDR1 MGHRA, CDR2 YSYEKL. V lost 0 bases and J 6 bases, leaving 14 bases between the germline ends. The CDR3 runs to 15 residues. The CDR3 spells CASSQEEGISAEAFF. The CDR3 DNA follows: TGCGCCAGCAGCCAAGAGGAGGGAATAAGTGCTGAAGCTTTCTTT.

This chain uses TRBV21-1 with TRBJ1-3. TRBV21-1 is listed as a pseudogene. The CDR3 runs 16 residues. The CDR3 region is CASSKAQGGTRNTIYF. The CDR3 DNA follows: TGTGCCAGCAGCAAAGCCCAAGGCGGAACTCGAAACACCATATATTTT.

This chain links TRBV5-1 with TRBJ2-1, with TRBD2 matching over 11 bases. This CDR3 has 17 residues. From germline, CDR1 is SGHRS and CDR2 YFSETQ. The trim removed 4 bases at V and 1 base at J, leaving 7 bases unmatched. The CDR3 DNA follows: TGCGCCAGCAGCGGGCTAGCGGGGGGCGGTTCCTACAATGAGCAGTTCTTC. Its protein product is CASSGLAGGGSYNEQFF.

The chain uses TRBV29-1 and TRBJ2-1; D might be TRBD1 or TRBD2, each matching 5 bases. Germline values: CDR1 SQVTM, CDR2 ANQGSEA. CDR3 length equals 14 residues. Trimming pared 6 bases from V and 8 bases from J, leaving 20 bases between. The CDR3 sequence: CSVDGRELIHEQFF. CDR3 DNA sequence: TGCAGCGTAGATGGCAGGGAGTTGATCCATGAGCAGTTCTTC.

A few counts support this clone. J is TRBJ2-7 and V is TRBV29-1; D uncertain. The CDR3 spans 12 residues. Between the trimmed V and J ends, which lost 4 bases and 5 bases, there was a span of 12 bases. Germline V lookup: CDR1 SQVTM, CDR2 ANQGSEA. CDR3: CSVAVGSNEQYF. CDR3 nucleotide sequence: TGCAGCGTTGCGGTAGGGTCCAACGAGCAGTACTTC.

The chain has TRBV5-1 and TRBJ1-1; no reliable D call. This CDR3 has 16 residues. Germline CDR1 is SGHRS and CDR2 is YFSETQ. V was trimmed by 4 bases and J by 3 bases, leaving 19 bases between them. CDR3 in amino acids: CASSDPTGRPYTEAFF. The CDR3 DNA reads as TGCGCCAGCAGCGACCCGACGGGCAGGCCATACACTGAAGCTTTCTTT.

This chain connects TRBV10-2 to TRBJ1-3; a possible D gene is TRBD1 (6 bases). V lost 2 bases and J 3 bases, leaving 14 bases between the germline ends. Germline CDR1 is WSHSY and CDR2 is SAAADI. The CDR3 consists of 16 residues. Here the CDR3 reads CASSEPQGPSGNTIYF. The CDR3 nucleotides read TGCGCCAGCAGTGAGCCCCAGGGGCCAAGTGGAAACACCATATATTTT.

The CDR3 is CASRSGTANTGELFF. CDR3 sequence (DNA): TGTGCCAGTAGATCCGGAACAGCGAACACCGGGGAGCTGTTTTTT. The chain is built from TRBV19 and TRBJ2-2; D is unresolved. V gave up 6 bases and J gave up 0 bases, with 11 bases separating them. Germline lookup yields CDR1 LNHDA and CDR2 SQIVND (reference sequence). This CDR3 is 15 amino acids long.

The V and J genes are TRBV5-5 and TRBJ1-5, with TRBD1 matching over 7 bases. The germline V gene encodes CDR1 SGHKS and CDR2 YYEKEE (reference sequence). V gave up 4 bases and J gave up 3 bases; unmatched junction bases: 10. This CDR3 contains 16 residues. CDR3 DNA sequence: TGTGCCAGCAGCCTAGGCACAGGGGTATCCAATCAGCCCCAGCATTTT. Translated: CASSLGTGVSNQPQHF.

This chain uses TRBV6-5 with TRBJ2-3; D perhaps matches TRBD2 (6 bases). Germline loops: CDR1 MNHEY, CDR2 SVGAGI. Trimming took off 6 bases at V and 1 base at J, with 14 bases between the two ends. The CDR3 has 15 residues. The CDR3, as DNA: TGTGCCAGCAGCAGGACTATCCATCGCACAGATACGCAGTATTTT. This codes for CASSRTIHRTDTQYF.

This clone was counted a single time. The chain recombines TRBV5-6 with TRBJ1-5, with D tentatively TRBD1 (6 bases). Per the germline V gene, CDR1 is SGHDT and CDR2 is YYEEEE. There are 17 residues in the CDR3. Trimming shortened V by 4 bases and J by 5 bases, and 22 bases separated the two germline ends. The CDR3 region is CASSDTAGRGADQPQHF. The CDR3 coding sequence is TGTGCCAGCAGCGATACCGCAGGGAGGGGGGCCGATCAGCCCCAGCATTTT.

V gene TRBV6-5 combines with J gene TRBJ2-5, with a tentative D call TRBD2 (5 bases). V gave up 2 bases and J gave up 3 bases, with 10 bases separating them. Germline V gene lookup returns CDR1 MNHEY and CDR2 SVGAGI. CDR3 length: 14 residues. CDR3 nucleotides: TGTGCCAGCAGTTACGGGGTCGGGAAAGAGACCCAGTACTTC. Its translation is CASSYGVGKETQYF.

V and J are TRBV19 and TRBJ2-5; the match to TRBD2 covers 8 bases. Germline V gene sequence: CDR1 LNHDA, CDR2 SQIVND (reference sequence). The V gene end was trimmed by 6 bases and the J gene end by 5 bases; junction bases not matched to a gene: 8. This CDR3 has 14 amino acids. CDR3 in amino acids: CASRPGGPRETQYF. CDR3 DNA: TGTGCCAGTAGACCGGGAGGGCCACGGGAGACCCAGTACTTC.

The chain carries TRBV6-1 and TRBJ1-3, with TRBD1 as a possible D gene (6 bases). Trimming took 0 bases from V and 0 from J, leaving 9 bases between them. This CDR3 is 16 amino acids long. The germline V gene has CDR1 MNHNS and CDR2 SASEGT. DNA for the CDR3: TGTGCCAGCAGTGAAGCAGGGGGGGTCTCTGGAAACACCATATATTTT. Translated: CASSEAGGVSGNTIYF.

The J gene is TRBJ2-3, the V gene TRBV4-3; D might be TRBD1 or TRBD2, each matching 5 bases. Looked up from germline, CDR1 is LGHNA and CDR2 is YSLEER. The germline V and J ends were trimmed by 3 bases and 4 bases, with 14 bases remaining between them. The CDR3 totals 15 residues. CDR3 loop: CASSQIRGGADTQYF. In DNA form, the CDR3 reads TGCGCCAGCAGCCAGATCCGTGGGGGTGCAGATACGCAGTATTTT.

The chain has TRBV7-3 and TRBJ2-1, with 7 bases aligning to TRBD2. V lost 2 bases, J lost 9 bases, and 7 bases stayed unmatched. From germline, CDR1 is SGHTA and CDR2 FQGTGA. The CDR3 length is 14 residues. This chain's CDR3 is CASSLYTSVPEQFF. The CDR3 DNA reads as TGTGCCAGCAGCTTATACACTAGCGTGCCTGAGCAGTTCTTC.

CDR3 protein: CASSRGPGEKLFF. The CDR3 coding sequence is TGCGCCAGCAGCCGGGGGCCCGGTGAAAAACTGTTTTTT. The chain links TRBV4-3 to TRBJ1-4; tentative D call: TRBD1 (6 bases). The CDR3 loop spans 13 amino acids. Germline CDR1 LGHNA, CDR2 YSLEER. Trimming left V 4 bases short and J 7 bases short, with 10 bases between.

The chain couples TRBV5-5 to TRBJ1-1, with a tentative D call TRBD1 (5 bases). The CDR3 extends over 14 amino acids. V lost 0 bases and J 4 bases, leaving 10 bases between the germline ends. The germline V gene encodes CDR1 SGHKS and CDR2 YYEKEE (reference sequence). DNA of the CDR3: TGTGCCAGCAGCTTGGAGGGGCAAGGCACTGAAGCTTTCTTT. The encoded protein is CASSLEGQGTEAFF.